These 30 T cell receptor beta chains came from one sample sequenced in a study of shared clonotypes between healthy human individuals. Clones were sequenced by immunoSEQ multiplex PCR, and TCRdb holds only the in-frame ones, with some missing. The sample yields 1.4 million to 1.5 million clones, 96% seen once. Sequencing was done on a sample of naive CD4+ T cells sorted from blood. The subset here: CD45RA+ positively selected. All receptors derive from a young man in good health.

The chain carries TRBV5-1 and TRBJ2-2, with TRBD2 matching over 11 bases. The junction had 8 bases not matched to a gene; V was cut back by 1 base and J by 0 bases. This CDR3 has 19 residues. CDR1 and CDR2 (germline): SGHRS, YFSETQ. CDR3 in amino acids: CASSLFLAGGLANTGELFF. As DNA, the CDR3 is TGCGCCAGCAGCTTGTTCCTAGCGGGAGGTCTCGCGAACACCGGGGAGCTGTTTTTT.

The chain couples TRBV5-1 to TRBJ1-4; 7 bases align to TRBD1. Looked up from germline, CDR1 is SGHRS and CDR2 is YFSETQ. The CDR3 is made up of 16 amino acids. The junction had 8 bases not matched to a gene; V was cut back by 1 base and J by 5 bases. The CDR3 DNA is TGCGCCAGCAGCTTGATCCCAGGGGGTAGCAATGAAAAACTGTTTTTT. Translating it yields CASSLIPGGSNEKLFF. Full variable domain (missing parts from reference TRBV5-1 and TRBJ1-4): KAGVTQTPRYLIKTRGQQVTLSCSPISGHRSVSWYQQTPGQGLQFLFEYFSETQRNKGNFPGRFSGRQFSNSRSEMNVSTLELGDSALYLCASSLIPGGSNEKLFFGSGTQLSVL.

This clone was seen only once. The chain employs TRBV19 and TRBJ1-5; 9 positions agree with TRBD1. This CDR3 region has 14 residues. The germline V gene has CDR1 LNHDA and CDR2 SQIVND (reference sequence). The trim removed 3 bases at V and 6 bases at J, leaving 3 bases unmatched. CDR3 DNA: TGTGCCAGTAGTATTACAGGGGGCCTTCAGCCCCAGCATTTT. Its protein product is CASSITGGLQPQHF.

The chain has TRBV29-1 and TRBJ2-7; tentatively, D is TRBD2 (7 bases). Trimming pared 7 bases from V and 7 bases from J, leaving 35 bases between. Germline-derived CDR1 and CDR2 are SQVTM and ANQGSEA. This CDR3 has 18 amino acids. CDR3 sequence (DNA): TGCAGCGCCACCAGGATGGGGGGGCAGGGCGGGGGTCTTGGAGAGCAGTACTTC. Its protein is CSATRMGGQGGGLGEQYF.

V and J are TRBV7-2 and TRBJ2-7; D uncertain. This CDR3 has 13 residues. The germline V and J ends were trimmed by 4 bases and 7 bases, with 14 bases remaining between them. In germline, CDR1 is SGHTA, CDR2 FQGNSA. CDR3 sequence (DNA): TGTGCCAGCAGCTCGATGTATGCGGAGGAGCAGTACTTC. This codes for CASSSMYAEEQYF.

The gene calls are TRBV15 and TRBJ1-5; D ambiguous. The CDR3 is 12 residues long. Germline V gives CDR1 LNHNV, CDR2 YYDKDF (reference sequence). Trimming removed 3 bases from V and 6 bases from J, with 6 bases in between. The CDR3 protein is CATSREFQPQHF. In DNA form, the CDR3 reads TGTGCCACCAGCAGGGAATTTCAGCCCCAGCATTTT.

The chain has TRBV18 and TRBJ1-2; the D gene is possibly TRBD1 (5 bases). Trimming pared 5 bases from V and 1 base from J, leaving 8 bases between. Looked up from germline, CDR1 is KGHSH and CDR2 is LQKENI. The CDR3 is 13 residues long. CDR3: CASSDQGNYGYTF. For the CDR3, the DNA is TGTGCCAGCTCAGACCAGGGTAACTATGGCTACACCTTC.

The rearrangement uses TRBV5-8 and TRBJ2-5; TRBD2 agrees at 7 bases. The CDR3 loop spans 13 amino acids. The germline V gene encodes CDR1 SGHTS and CDR2 YDEGEE. The junction had 3 bases not matched to a gene; V was cut back by 2 bases and J by 5 bases. The chain's CDR3 is CASSFAGRETQYF. The CDR3 DNA reads as TGTGCCAGCAGCTTTGCCGGGAGGGAGACCCAGTACTTC. The complete variable domain, with remaining parts taken from reference TRBV5-8 and TRBJ2-5, reads EAGVTQSPTHLIKTRGQQATLRCSPISGHTSVYWYQQALGLGLQFLLWYDEGEERNRGNFPPRFSGRQFPNYSSELNVNALELEDSALYLCASSFAGRETQYFGPGTRLLVL.

V usage is TRBV29-1 and J usage is TRBJ2-1, with 10 nucleotides matching TRBD1. The germline V gene encodes CDR1 SQVTM and CDR2 ANQGSEA. V trimming: 7 bases; J trimming: 4 bases; junction bases outside the gene matches: 7. This CDR3 spans 14 amino acids. DNA of the CDR3: TGCAGCGGCGAACGGGACAGGGGATACAATGAGCAGTTCTTC. It codes for CSGERDRGYNEQFF.

The V gene is TRBV18, the J gene TRBJ1-1, with 7 bases lining up with TRBD1. The J segment lost 4 bases and the V segment lost 2 bases, leaving 16 bases of the junction unmatched. Germline V gene lookup returns CDR1 KGHSH and CDR2 LQKENI. This CDR3 is 18 amino acids long. The CDR3 reads CASSPMGGGAGFGTEAFF. DNA of the CDR3: TGTGCCAGCTCACCAATGGGAGGGGGCGCGGGTTTTGGCACTGAAGCTTTCTTT.

V and J are TRBV29-1 and TRBJ2-2; possibly TRBD1 for D (5 bases). V lost 4 bases, J lost 5 bases, and 11 bases lay in between. The germline V gene has CDR1 SQVTM and CDR2 ANQGSEA. This CDR3 has 13 amino acids. CDR3 coding DNA: TGCAGCGTTGGGGCAGGGTGGACCGGGGAGCTGTTTTTT. Translating it yields CSVGAGWTGELFF.

The rearrangement uses TRBV27 and TRBJ1-2, with D perhaps matching TRBD1 (6 bases). V was pared by 5 bases and J by 8 bases, with 15 bases between. Germline lookup yields CDR1 MNHEY and CDR2 SMNVEV (reference sequence). The CDR3 spans 13 residues. Here the CDR3 reads CASSRGQGAGYTF. The CDR3 DNA is TGTGCCAGCAGTCGGGGGCAGGGAGCCGGCTACACCTTC.

This clone was observed once. The V gene is TRBV28, the J gene TRBJ1-1; tentatively, D is TRBD1 (6 bases). The CDR3 runs to 13 residues. Germline loops: CDR1 MDHEN, CDR2 SYDVKM. V lost 2 bases and J lost 6, with 10 bases in between. CDR3 loop: CASSLLGASEAFF. The CDR3 bases are TGTGCCAGCAGTTTACTGGGGGCGTCTGAAGCTTTCTTT.

In its sample, this clone was seen once. The chain has TRBV4-2 and TRBJ2-1; TRBD1 might be the D (6 bases). Germline V gene lookup returns CDR1 LGHNA and CDR2 YNFKEQ. This CDR3 has 14 residues. Trimming took 3 bases from V and 8 from J, leaving 14 bases between them. The CDR3 protein is CASSQRTVGDEQFF. CDR3 nucleotide sequence: TGTGCCAGCAGCCAGCGGACAGTGGGAGATGAGCAGTTCTTC.

CDR3 region: CASSSQEILLNTEAFF. CDR3 in DNA: TGTGCCAGCAGTTCTCAGGAAATCCTACTGAACACTGAAGCTTTCTTT. V and J are TRBV6-6 and TRBJ1-1; D call uncertain. Trimming took 4 bases from V and 0 from J, leaving 15 bases between them. The germline V gene has CDR1 MNHNY and CDR2 SVGAGI (reference sequence). The CDR3 has 16 residues.

The chain recombines TRBV5-1 with TRBJ2-7; no reliable D call. The CDR3 is 18 amino acids. V lost 4 bases and J lost 3, with 26 bases in between. Germline V lookup: CDR1 SGHRS, CDR2 YFSETQ. CDR3 bases: TGCGCCAGCAGCCTCACGGCCGGACCCGGCCGTCGTAGCTACGAGCAGTACTTC. Translating it yields CASSLTAGPGRRSYEQYF.

The gene calls are TRBV5-1 and TRBJ2-5; D is uncertain. V was pared by 7 bases and J by 1 base, with 14 bases between. This CDR3 is built from 14 residues. CDR1 is SGHRS and CDR2 is YFSETQ in the germline V gene. The DNA of the CDR3 is TGCGCCAGCCACGGGCCTCACCCCCAAGAGACCCAGTACTTC. This gives the protein CASHGPHPQETQYF.

The genes are TRBV29-1 and TRBJ1-2; the match to TRBD1 covers 7 bases. J lost 0 bases, V lost 6 bases, and 10 bases had no gene match. From germline, CDR1 is SQVTM and CDR2 ANQGSEA. The CDR3 has 15 amino acids. The CDR3, as DNA: TGCAGCGTACGTCCAGACAGGGCCTCTAACTATGGCTACACCTTC. Amino acid sequence: CSVRPDRASNYGYTF. Complete variable domain (other parts from reference TRBV29-1 and TRBJ1-2): SAVISQKPSRDICQRGTSLTIQCQVDSQVTMMFWYRQQPGQSLTLIATANQGSEATYESGFVIDKFPISRPNLTFSTLTVSNMSPEDSSIYLCSVRPDRASNYGYTFGSGTRLTVV.

V usage is TRBV19 and J usage is TRBJ2-1; D ambiguous. The CDR3 contains 13 residues. Looked up from germline, CDR1 is LNHDA and CDR2 is SQIVND (reference sequence). The V gene lost 2 bases and the J gene lost 5 bases, with 7 bases spanning the gap. CDR3 nucleotide sequence: TGTGCCAGTAGTATAAACTCACACAATGAGCAGTTCTTC. Protein sequence: CASSINSHNEQFF.

The chain links TRBV5-1 to TRBJ1-2; 8 bases line up with TRBD1. CDR1 is SGHRS and CDR2 is YFSETQ in the germline V gene. V trimming: 5 bases; J trimming: 3 bases; junction bases outside the gene matches: 6. CDR3 length equals 14 residues. CDR3 DNA: TGCGCCAGCAGATTTGGGACAGGTGACTATGGCTACACCTTC. Translation gives CASRFGTGDYGYTF.

The chain carries TRBV18 and TRBJ1-1; D perhaps matches TRBD1 (6 bases). Trimming removed 0 bases from V and 1 base from J, with 9 bases in between. Germline loops: CDR1 KGHSH, CDR2 LQKENI. This CDR3 is 15 amino acids long. In nucleotides, the CDR3 is TGTGCCAGCTCACCACCTGGGACACGGAACACTGAAGCTTTCTTT. Translating it yields CASSPPGTRNTEAFF.

The chain couples TRBV28 to TRBJ2-1; D is ambiguous. The length of the CDR3 is 12 residues. Per the germline V gene, CDR1 is MDHEN and CDR2 is SYDVKM. Between the trimmed V and J ends, which lost 9 bases and 4 bases, there was a span of 10 bases. The CDR3: CASYLTYNEQFF. In DNA form, the CDR3 reads TGTGCCAGTTACCTGACATACAATGAGCAGTTCTTC.

V gene TRBV28 combines with J gene TRBJ2-1; D not resolved. The CDR3 is 14 residues long. V was trimmed by 2 bases and J by 9 bases, leaving 14 bases between them. Germline V CDR1 and CDR2: MDHEN, SYDVKM. CDR3 loop: CASSLPIPWPEQFF. CDR3 coding DNA: TGTGCCAGCAGTTTACCAATCCCTTGGCCTGAGCAGTTCTTC.

V and J are TRBV14 and TRBJ1-4; 7 nucleotides line up with TRBD1. Germline-derived CDR1 and CDR2 are SGHDN and FVKESK. The CDR3 spans 14 residues. V dropped 6 bases and J dropped 8; count of bases not matched to a gene: 9. This chain's CDR3 is CASSHIQGEEKLFF. CDR3 nucleotide sequence: TGTGCCAGCAGTCACATCCAGGGGGAGGAAAAACTGTTTTTT.

Turning to this clone: The same CDR3 arises from other DNA sequences in this sample as well. This chain links TRBV5-1 with TRBJ2-7; 8 bases agree with TRBD1. CDR3 size: 15 residues. The V gene end was trimmed by 0 bases and the J gene end by 2 bases; junction bases not matched to a gene: 4. CDR1 is SGHRS and CDR2 is YFSETQ in the germline V gene. This CDR3 reads CASSLVPGGPYEQYF. The CDR3 DNA reads as TGCGCCAGCAGCTTGGTCCCAGGGGGCCCCTACGAGCAGTACTTC.

In this sample, this clone turned up once. The V gene is TRBV11-2, the J gene TRBJ2-7; a possible D gene is TRBD1 (5 bases). This CDR3 region has 16 residues. Germline assignment: CDR1 SGHAT and CDR2 FQNNGV. Trimming cost V 2 bases and J 5 bases, with 19 bases left between them. CDR3 amino acids: CASSLSPFAGWNEQYF. Here the CDR3 DNA reads TGTGCCAGCAGCTTATCCCCCTTCGCAGGGTGGAACGAGCAGTACTTC.

This chain joins TRBV6-1 and TRBJ2-1, with a tentative D call TRBD2 (5 bases). This CDR3 comprises 16 residues. CDR1 MNHNS and CDR2 SASEGT come from the germline V gene. V was clipped by 2 bases and J by 7 bases, with 18 bases between them. CDR3 nucleotides: TGTGCCAGCAGTGAAATTCTTAGCGACCCCTGGAATGAGCAGTTCTTC. Its translation: CASSEILSDPWNEQFF.

J is TRBJ2-7 and V is TRBV19; 8 nucleotides match TRBD1. Looked up from germline, CDR1 is LNHDA and CDR2 is SQIVND (reference sequence). Trimming removed 3 bases from V and 6 bases from J; junction bases left unmatched: 13. The CDR3 consists of 16 residues. The CDR3 region has the DNA TGTGCCAGTAGTATCGGCCTCTCAGGGGGCGCCTTCGAGCAGTACTTC. Its protein product is CASSIGLSGGAFEQYF.

With regard to this clone: In the same sample, other DNA sequences code for this CDR3. The chain employs TRBV28 and TRBJ2-6; the D is unclear. The germline V gene encodes CDR1 MDHEN and CDR2 SYDVKM. Trimming removed 3 bases from V and 0 bases from J, with 6 bases in between. The CDR3 consists of 15 residues. The CDR3 nucleotides are TGTGCCAGCAGTTTGGGATCCTCTGGGGCCAACGTCCTGACTTTC. This codes for CASSLGSSGANVLTF.

CDR3 residues: CSVASDLTDTQYF. In DNA form, the CDR3 reads TGCAGCGTAGCTAGCGACCTAACAGATACGCAGTATTTT. The chain uses TRBV29-1 and TRBJ2-3; D is perhaps TRBD2 (6 bases). The ends were cut back, 6 bases at V and 3 bases at J, with 13 bases in the middle. From germline, CDR1 is SQVTM and CDR2 ANQGSEA. The CDR3 runs 13 residues.